The 22 T cell receptor beta chains below all came from one sample that was sequenced in a study of shared clonotypes between healthy human individuals. Measured with immunoSEQ multiplex PCR; TCRdb has only the in-frame clones, and not every one. The sample carries over 1.5 million clones, 95% to 99% recorded once. The sequencing sample was made of naive CD4+ T cells sorted from blood. Stated subset: CD45RA+ positively selected. These receptors were obtained from a man aged 25-45 years in good health.

V and J are TRBV6-6 and TRBJ2-5; the D gene could be TRBD1 or TRBD2 (5 bases each). The germline CDR1 and CDR2 sequences are MNHNY and SVGAGI (reference sequence). V was shortened by 9 bases and J by 5 bases, with 16 bases between the two germline ends. The CDR3 loop spans 13 amino acids. The CDR3 nucleotides read TGTGCCAGTCGAAGGGTGGGGACGGAGACCCAGTACTTC. As protein: CASRRVGTETQYF.

V and J are TRBV7-9 and TRBJ2-7; D remains ambiguous. The V end was cut by 1 base, the J end by 2 bases, with 9 bases between. The CDR3 covers 14 residues. Germline values: CDR1 SEHNR, CDR2 FQNEAQ (reference sequence). This CDR3 is CASSLDPAAYEQYF. The CDR3 nucleotides are TGTGCCAGCAGCTTAGATCCAGCCGCCTACGAGCAGTACTTC.

The V call is TRBV2, the J call TRBJ2-7; TRBD1 might be the D (5 bases). CDR1 is SNHLY and CDR2 is FYNNEI in the germline V gene. Deletions cut 7 bases from V and 0 bases from J, with 13 bases between. There are 14 residues in the CDR3. Here the CDR3 reads CASTKQESSYEQYF. The CDR3 DNA is TGTGCCAGCACCAAACAGGAGAGCTCCTACGAGCAGTACTTC.

CDR3: CASGSGGLTDTQYF. CDR3 nucleotides: TGCGCCAGTGGGAGTGGCGGGCTCACAGATACGCAGTATTTT. This chain links TRBV5-1 with TRBJ2-3, with D maybe TRBD2 (5 bases). Trimming stripped 8 bases from V and 2 bases from J, with 15 bases between. Germline V CDR1 and CDR2: SGHRS, YFSETQ. The CDR3 length is 14 residues.

The chain carries TRBV10-3 and TRBJ2-5; D not resolved. Deletions cut 3 bases from V and 4 bases from J, with 9 bases between. The germline CDR1 and CDR2 sequences are ENHRY and SYGVKD. The CDR3 runs to 13 residues. CDR3 coding DNA: TGTGCCATCAGTGATCCGCCTAGAGAGACCCAGTACTTC. Its translation is CAISDPPRETQYF.

The chain recombines TRBV28 with TRBJ2-7, with D maybe TRBD2 (6 bases). Trimming pared 7 bases from V and 3 bases from J, leaving 13 bases between. Germline lookup yields CDR1 MDHEN and CDR2 SYDVKM. There are 13 residues in the CDR3. Here the CDR3 DNA reads TGTGCCAGCACGGGACTGTACCTCTACGAGCAGTACTTC. Translating it yields CASTGLYLYEQYF.

This rearrangement joins TRBV5-6 to TRBJ2-1, with D uncertain. Germline CDR1 is SGHDT and CDR2 is YYEEEE. Between the trimmed V and J ends, which lost 1 base and 9 bases, there was a span of 8 bases. The CDR3 is 12 residues long. The CDR3 nucleotides are TGTGCCAGCAGCTTGACGGCGATTGAGCAGTTCTTC. This sequence encodes CASSLTAIEQFF.

J is TRBJ2-2 and V is TRBV9; a possible D gene is TRBD2 (6 bases). Trimming removed 4 bases at V and 5 bases at J, with 15 bases between. Germline CDR1 and CDR2: SGDLS and YYNGEE. The CDR3 is made up of 15 amino acids. The CDR3 bases are TGTGCCAGCAGCCCCCTGGGGGAGGTAACCGGGGAGCTGTTTTTT. Amino acids: CASSPLGEVTGELFF.

Only one count was recorded for this clone. This sequence joins TRBV28 and TRBJ1-5, with a tentative D call TRBD1 (5 bases). Trimming took off 6 bases at V and 4 bases at J, with 16 bases between the two ends. This CDR3 has 15 amino acids. CDR1 and CDR2 (germline): MDHEN, SYDVKM. CDR3 sequence reads: CASSPMGRENQPQHF. CDR3 DNA sequence: TGTGCCAGCAGCCCGATGGGCAGGGAGAATCAGCCCCAGCATTTT.

A single count supports this clone. This chain links TRBV7-9 with TRBJ2-1, with TRBD2 matching over 10 bases. V lost 5 bases, J lost 4 bases, and 5 bases stayed unmatched. The CDR3 is 15 residues long. In germline, CDR1 is SEHNR, CDR2 FQNEAQ (reference sequence). The CDR3, as DNA: TGTGCCAGCAGCGAGGGGACTAGCGATTACAATGAGCAGTTCTTC. It codes for CASSEGTSDYNEQFF.

The V call is TRBV5-1, the J call TRBJ2-1; D is undetermined. This CDR3 contains 14 residues. From germline, CDR1 is SGHRS and CDR2 YFSETQ. With 2 bases removed from V and 5 bases from J, the gap between germline ends came to 11 bases. CDR3 residues: CASSFSDQHNEQFF. DNA of the CDR3: TGCGCCAGCAGCTTCTCGGACCAACACAATGAGCAGTTCTTC.

The chain recombines TRBV15 with TRBJ2-5; D gene ambiguous. Germline V gene lookup returns CDR1 LNHNV and CDR2 YYDKDF (reference sequence). CDR3 length: 11 residues. V lost 3 bases to trimming and J lost 4 bases, with 3 bases between them. This chain's CDR3 is CATSSRETQYF. In DNA, the CDR3 is TGTGCCACCAGCAGCCGAGAGACCCAGTACTTC.

This rearrangement joins TRBV5-4 to TRBJ2-7; 10 bases map to TRBD1. The CDR3 has 13 amino acids. In germline, CDR1 is SGHNT, CDR2 YYREEE (reference sequence). Trimming removed 10 bases from V and 5 bases from J; junction bases left unmatched: 9. CDR3 sequence (DNA): TGTGCCGCCTCCGGGACAGGGGACGACGAGCAGTACTTC. This sequence encodes CAASGTGDDEQYF.

V is TRBV19 and J is TRBJ2-6; 7 bases match TRBD1. The CDR3 spans 19 residues. V was clipped by 1 base and J by 0 bases; unmatched bases: 9. Germline V gives CDR1 LNHDA, CDR2 SQIVND (reference sequence). CDR3 loop: CASSIGRQGVISGANVLTF. For the CDR3, the DNA is TGTGCCAGTAGTATAGGTCGACAGGGTGTTATCTCTGGGGCCAACGTCCTGACTTTC.

This rearrangement joins TRBV5-4 to TRBJ2-7; possibly TRBD1 for D (5 bases). V gave up 1 base and J gave up 9 bases, with 14 bases separating them. The CDR3 is 13 amino acids. The germline gives CDR1 SGHNT, CDR2 YYREEE (reference sequence). CDR3 residues: CASSLTDQGGQYF. In DNA form, the CDR3 reads TGTGCCAGCAGCTTGACGGACCAGGGTGGGCAGTACTTC.

The chain recombines TRBV13 with TRBJ1-1; D remains unclear. The V and J ends lost 1 base and 6 bases respectively, with 12 bases between them. The CDR3 has 14 amino acids. Germline loops: CDR1 PRHDT, CDR2 FYEKMQ (reference sequence). The CDR3 reads CASSLDSVLAEAFF. The CDR3 bases are TGTGCCAGCAGCTTAGATTCAGTTTTGGCTGAAGCTTTCTTT.

This chain connects TRBV5-1 to TRBJ2-2; TRBD2 matches 8 bases. The CDR3 consists of 15 residues. J gave up 4 bases and V 4 bases, and 6 bases lay outside the gene matches. Per the germline V gene, CDR1 is SGHRS and CDR2 is YFSETQ. The CDR3 spells CASSEGLVSTGELFF. CDR3 nucleotides: TGCGCCAGCAGCGAGGGACTAGTGAGCACCGGGGAGCTGTTTTTT.

The chain links TRBV7-8 to TRBJ1-2, with TRBD1 identical over 8 bases. Germline CDR1 and CDR2: SGHVS and FQNEAQ. V shed 4 bases and J 8 bases; nucleotides not matched to a gene: 9. CDR3 length: 14 residues. The DNA of the CDR3 is TGTGCCAGCAGCTATATTACAGGGGGTTCGGGCTACACCTTC. Translating gives CASSYITGGSGYTF. Supplemented by reference TRBV7-8 and TRBJ1-2, the full variable domain reads GAGVSQSPRYKVAKRGQDVALRCDPISGHVSLFWYQQALGQGPEFLTYFQNEAQLDKSGLPSDRFFAERPEGSVSTLKIQRTQQEDSAVYLCASSYITGGSGYTFGSGTRLTVV.

On this clone: Other DNA sequences of this sample code for an identical CDR3. The rearrangement joins TRBV7-2 to TRBJ2-7; 7 bases match TRBD2. Germline trimming cut 1 base from V and 7 bases from J; bases unmatched to any gene: 10. Per the germline V gene, CDR1 is SGHTA and CDR2 is FQGNSA. This CDR3 contains 15 residues. The CDR3 here is CASSLGTGGSGEQYF. In DNA, the CDR3 is TGTGCCAGCAGCTTAGGGACGGGAGGCTCGGGAGAGCAGTACTTC.

The CDR3 reads CASRESGTRTDTQYF. The CDR3 DNA reads TGCGCCAGCAGGGAATCCGGGACTCGCACAGATACGCAGTATTTT. The V gene is TRBV10-2, the J gene TRBJ2-3, with D possibly TRBD2 on 6 matching bases. V was clipped by 6 bases and J by 1 base, with 14 bases between them. From germline, CDR1 is WSHSY and CDR2 SAAADI. The CDR3 runs to 15 residues.

V usage is TRBV7-9 and J usage is TRBJ2-3, with 10 nucleotides matching TRBD2. Germline CDR1 SEHNR, CDR2 FQNEAQ (reference sequence). With 1 base clipped from V and 0 bases from J, the junction kept 7 bases outside the gene matches. This CDR3 is built from 18 residues. In DNA, the CDR3 is TGTGCCAGCAGCTTAGGGTCTAGCGGGAGACCTAGCACAGATACGCAGTATTTT. Protein product: CASSLGSSGRPSTDTQYF.

V and J are TRBV5-1 and TRBJ2-7, with D tentatively TRBD2 (5 bases). This CDR3 spans 15 amino acids. V shed 0 bases and J shed 4 bases, with 14 bases lying between them. The V gene's germline CDR1 is SGHRS and CDR2 YFSETQ. Written as DNA, the CDR3 is TGCGCCAGCAGCTTGGTGGTGGGTAGCGCGTACGAGCAGTACTTC. This codes for CASSLVVGSAYEQYF.